The following is a T cell receptor (beta chain) sequence with its context. Its antigen remains unknown. The data belong to a study of blood T cells in healthy people across ages. General study results and limits: While age rose, TCR beta diversity per million T cells dropped in a roughly linear way.

Drawn from each donor were ten milliliters of peripheral blood. Between the trimmed V and J ends, which lost 2 bases and 10 bases, there was a span of 18 bases. Germline loops: CDR1 PRHDT, CDR2 FYEKMQ (reference sequence). The CDR3 spans 15 residues. Through a sample-barcoded 5' primer and a J-beta primer mix, a second PCR was run for about 6 to 11 cycles. TCRdb called the 5' RACE reads again in MiXCR, with one record for every CDR3 protein. The table shows roughly 800,000 distinct CDR3 sequences, with roughly 60% occurring only once. V gene TRBV13 combines with J gene TRBJ2-1; tentatively, D is TRBD2 (6 bases). This clonotype was sampled from a man aged 30-40 years in good health. Sample: blood. The CDR3 protein is CASSLRGMGVSEQFF. The CDR3 DNA follows: TGTGCCAGCAGCTTACGGGGGATGGGGGTAAGCGAGCAGTTCTTC. Using reference TRBV13 and TRBJ2-1 for the parts outside the CDR3, the full variable domain is AAGVIQSPRHLIKEKRETATLKCYPIPRHDTVYWYQQGPGQDPQFLISFYEKMQSDKGSIPDRFSAQQFSDYHSELNMSSLELGDSALYFCASSLRGMGVSEQFFGPGTRLTVL.